This T cell receptor (beta chain) was found in a study of blood T cell repertoires in COVID-19. Background on the study: Donors in the United States, Italy and Spain gave samples during acute or convalescent COVID-19.

Germline loops: CDR1 MDHEN, CDR2 SYDVKM. V dropped 6 bases and J dropped 4; count of bases not matched to a gene: 5. The CDR3 length is 15 residues. Per the original methods: Using reference gene primer amplification, nucleated cell counts were estimated. Only in-frame clones appear in the TCRdb table, and some are missing; sequencing was by immunoSEQ multiplex PCR. V and J calls and clone size are given by that table; D and trimming were obtained from the DNA. The sample has 150,000 to 200,000 clones, approximately 87% seen once. The sample taken for sequencing was peripheral blood. This chain uses TRBV28 with TRBJ1-5; 11 bases align to TRBD1. This sequence originates from a young man with active or convalescent COVID-19. The CDR3 DNA follows: TGTGCCAGCAGCTGGACAGGGGGCTTAAATCAGCCCCAGCATTTT. Its protein product is CASSWTGGLNQPQHF.